Listed below are T cell receptor beta chains from one sample, sequenced in a study of shared clonotypes between healthy human individuals. Using immunoSEQ multiplex PCR, the repertoire was profiled, and TCRdb retains in-frame clones only, with some absent. The sample lists some 2,100,000 clones; roughly 91% were seen once. What was sequenced was naive CD8+ T cells from PBMCs. Receptor source: a man younger than 35 in good health. Some clones in this sample may be carry-over from other donors' samples. Each CDR3 is given with its conserved first and last residue. A D gene is named only where the DNA matches it firmly. Clone size is given for some rows only: seen once, a few or many times, or a class if the clone is expanded.

J gene: TRBJ2-7; D gene: .; clone size: .; V gene: TRBV19; CDR3 DNA: TGTGCCAGTAGTATGGGCGACGAGCAGTACTTC; CDR3 protein: CASSMGDEQYF
J gene: TRBJ2-7; D gene: .; clone size: .; V gene: TRBV5-8; CDR3 DNA: TGTGCCAGCCCCCCCATGACAGCTATCGAGCAGTACTTC; CDR3 protein: CASPPMTAIEQYF
J gene: TRBJ2-1; D gene: TRBD1; clone size: .; V gene: TRBV7-6; CDR3 DNA: TGTGCCAGCAGCTTGGACAGGGGGGTTTACAATGAGCAGTTCTTC; CDR3 protein: CASSLDRGVYNEQFF
J gene: TRBJ1-2; D gene: .; clone size: .; V gene: TRBV29-1; CDR3 DNA: TGCAGCGTGCCGGGCGGTGTTCCTGGCTACACCTTC; CDR3 protein: CSVPGGVPGYTF
J gene: TRBJ2-1; D gene: TRBD2; clone size: .; V gene: TRBV10-1; CDR3 DNA: TGCGCCAGCAGTGAGTCCCCTTGGGAGGGTAATGAGCAGTTCTTC; CDR3 protein: CASSESPWEGNEQFF
J gene: TRBJ2-2; D gene: .; clone size: .; V gene: TRBV11-2; CDR3 DNA: TGTGCCAGCAGCATACAGGGCACCGGGGAGCTGTTTTTT; CDR3 protein: CASSIQGTGELFF
J gene: TRBJ1-1; D gene: .; clone size: .; V gene: TRBV7-8; CDR3 DNA: TGTGCCAGCAGCAAATACGGGGGAGGTACTGAAGCTTTCTTT; CDR3 protein: CASSKYGGGTEAFF
J gene: TRBJ2-2; D gene: .; clone size: few; V gene: TRBV7-9; CDR3 DNA: TGTGCCAGCAGCTTAGGGCGGCCGCAGGGATACACCGGGGAGCTGTTTTTT; CDR3 protein: CASSLGRPQGYTGELFF
J gene: TRBJ2-3; D gene: .; clone size: .; V gene: TRBV19; CDR3 DNA: TGTGCCAGTAGTATGATCGCCAGAAGCACAGATACGCAGTATTTT; CDR3 protein: CASSMIARSTDTQYF
J gene: TRBJ2-1; D gene: .; clone size: .; V gene: TRBV5-6; CDR3 DNA: TGTGCCAGCAGCTTGAGTGTAGGCAATGAGCAGTTCTTC; CDR3 protein: CASSLSVGNEQFF
J gene: TRBJ2-7; D gene: .; clone size: .; V gene: TRBV4-2; CDR3 DNA: TGTGCCAGCAGCCAAGAGGGACGGTACGAGCAGTACTTC; CDR3 protein: CASSQEGRYEQYF
J gene: TRBJ2-7; D gene: TRBD1; clone size: .; V gene: TRBV7-9; CDR3 DNA: TGTGCCAGCAGCCCCGGGACAGGGTACGGCTCCTACGAGCAGTACTTC; CDR3 protein: CASSPGTGYGSYEQYF
J gene: TRBJ2-7; D gene: .; clone size: .; V gene: TRBV9; CDR3 DNA: TGTGCCAGCAGTCCTTCCGGGACCCCCCTGGGGGAGCAGTACTTC; CDR3 protein: CASSPSGTPLGEQYF
J gene: TRBJ2-7; D gene: TRBD1; clone size: .; V gene: TRBV5-1; CDR3 DNA: TGCGCCAGCAGCTTCGCCGGGACAGGCCGGACTCTGTGGTACGAGCAGTACTTC; CDR3 protein: CASSFAGTGRTLWYEQYF
J gene: TRBJ1-4; D gene: .; clone size: .; V gene: TRBV28; CDR3 DNA: TGTGCCAGCAGTTTCGGACAGAATGAAAAACTGTTTTTT; CDR3 protein: CASSFGQNEKLFF
J gene: TRBJ2-5; D gene: TRBD2; clone size: .; V gene: TRBV7-9; CDR3 DNA: TGTGCCAGCAGCTTAGCGGGTAGCGGGACTGAGACCCAGTACTTC; CDR3 protein: CASSLAGSGTETQYF
J gene: TRBJ1-2; D gene: .; clone size: .; V gene: TRBV29-1; CDR3 DNA: TGCACCCCGGGGTGGGAGGAAGGCTACACCTTC; CDR3 protein: CTPGWEEGYTF
J gene: TRBJ2-3; D gene: .; clone size: .; V gene: TRBV15; CDR3 DNA: TGTGCCACCAGCAGGAAGGGTACCACAGATACGCAGTATTTT; CDR3 protein: CATSRKGTTDTQYF
J gene: TRBJ2-1; D gene: .; clone size: .; V gene: TRBV4-2; CDR3 DNA: TGTGCCAGCAGCCCTACTTCCCCCGGGACCAACTACAATGAGCAGTTCTTC; CDR3 protein: CASSPTSPGTNYNEQFF
J gene: TRBJ1-4; D gene: TRBD1; clone size: .; V gene: TRBV15; CDR3 DNA: TGTGCCACCAGCAACACCGGGACAGGGGACGAAAAACTGTTTTTT; CDR3 protein: CATSNTGTGDEKLFF
J gene: TRBJ2-1; D gene: TRBD2; clone size: .; V gene: TRBV19; CDR3 DNA: TGTGCCAGTAAGGGACTAGCGGATGACAATGAGCAGTTCTTC; CDR3 protein: CASKGLADDNEQFF
J gene: TRBJ2-1; D gene: .; clone size: .; V gene: TRBV18; CDR3 DNA: TGTGCCAGCTCACCACCCCAATCAGGGGAGCAGTTCTTC; CDR3 protein: CASSPPQSGEQFF
J gene: TRBJ2-7; D gene: TRBD2; clone size: .; V gene: TRBV27; CDR3 DNA: TGTGCCAGCAGCCGCAGCGGGAGAGATTACGAGCAGTACTTC; CDR3 protein: CASSRSGRDYEQYF
J gene: TRBJ1-5; D gene: .; clone size: .; V gene: TRBV7-8; CDR3 DNA: TGTGCCAGCCTCCCACTCCCCAGAAATCAGCCCCAGCATTTT; CDR3 protein: CASLPLPRNQPQHF
J gene: TRBJ1-1; D gene: .; clone size: .; V gene: TRBV4-1; CDR3 DNA: TGCGCCAGCAGCCTAGAGGACAGACTGAACACTGAAGCTTTCTTT; CDR3 protein: CASSLEDRLNTEAFF
J gene: TRBJ1-4; D gene: .; clone size: .; V gene: TRBV4-1; CDR3 DNA: TGCGCCAGCAGCTGGGACCTTAGCGGCGAAAAACTGTTTTTT; CDR3 protein: CASSWDLSGEKLFF
J gene: TRBJ1-2; D gene: .; clone size: once; V gene: TRBV7-9; CDR3 DNA: TGTGCCAGCAGCTTAACGGGCCAGTCCTATGGCTACACCTTC; CDR3 protein: CASSLTGQSYGYTF
J gene: TRBJ1-4; D gene: .; clone size: .; V gene: TRBV7-6; CDR3 DNA: TGTGCGACCCGGGGGGGCCCGTCAACTAATGAAAAACTGTTTTTT; CDR3 protein: CATRGGPSTNEKLFF
J gene: TRBJ2-2; D gene: .; clone size: .; V gene: TRBV27; CDR3 DNA: TGTGCCAGCAGTCCACGCACCACCGGGGAGCTGTTTTTT; CDR3 protein: CASSPRTTGELFF
J gene: TRBJ2-7; D gene: .; clone size: few; V gene: TRBV27; CDR3 DNA: TGTGCCAGCAGTCAGGGGAGCTCCTACGAGCAGTACTTC; CDR3 protein: CASSQGSSYEQYF
J gene: TRBJ2-2; D gene: .; clone size: .; V gene: TRBV10-1; CDR3 DNA: TGCGCCAGCAGTATGGGGCTCGGAACCGGGGAGCTGTTTTTT; CDR3 protein: CASSMGLGTGELFF